The 6 T cell receptor beta chains given below trace back to one sample, sequenced in a study of cytomegalovirus exposure and HLA in healthy donors. Amplification used 60 Vbeta primers and 13 Jbeta primers. Measured with immunoSEQ multiplex PCR; TCRdb has only the in-frame clones, and not every one. The profile shows 95,000 to 100,000 clones, roughly 76% of them singletons. The sequenced sample consisted of PBMCs. The receptors originated from a man aged 40-49 years in good health and CMV-seronegative.

The gene calls are TRBV15 and TRBJ2-2; possibly TRBD2 for D (7 bases). Trimming shortened V by 8 bases and J by 6 bases, and 16 bases separated the two germline ends. CDR1 and CDR2 from the germline V gene are LNHNV and YYDKDF (reference sequence). The CDR3 sequence is 14 residues long. The CDR3 loop reads CATRLTGGAGELFF. The CDR3 coding sequence is TGTGCCACCCGCTTGACGGGGGGCGCCGGGGAGCTGTTTTTT.

The chain combines TRBV6-1 with TRBJ2-7; no clear D gene. The CDR3 is 12 residues long. Per the germline V gene, CDR1 is MNHNS and CDR2 is SASEGT. V was clipped by 2 bases and J by 7 bases, with 9 bases between them. The CDR3 sequence is CASSEPAPEQYF. The CDR3 DNA reads TGTGCCAGCAGTGAACCAGCGCCAGAGCAGTACTTC.

The rearrangement joins TRBV7-9 to TRBJ2-7; TRBD1 agrees at 9 bases. There are 12 residues in the CDR3. Germline V gene lookup returns CDR1 SEHNR and CDR2 FQNEAQ (reference sequence). The CDR3 coding sequence is TGTTCCTGTGGACAGGGGTCCTACGAGCAGTACTTC. The encoded protein is CSCGQGSYEQYF.

This clone was counted between two and nine times. V usage is TRBV19 and J usage is TRBJ2-1; TRBD2 aligns across 7 bases. The germline CDR1 and CDR2 sequences are LNHDA and SQIVND (reference sequence). This CDR3 has 14 residues. The V segment lost 3 bases and the J segment 5 bases; nucleotides outside the gene matches: 4. Written as DNA, the CDR3 is TGTGCCAGTAGTATGGCTAGCGGAGACAATGAGCAGTTCTTC. This gives the protein CASSMASGDNEQFF.

The gene calls are TRBV7-2 and TRBJ1-2; maybe TRBD1 (5 bases). Germline-derived CDR1 and CDR2 are SGHTA and FQGNSA. The length of the CDR3 is 14 residues. V was clipped by 4 bases and J by 5 bases, with 14 bases between them. CDR3 in amino acids: CASSSLQGNYGYTF. The CDR3 DNA follows: TGTGCCAGCAGCTCCCTTCAGGGAAATTATGGCTACACCTTC.

The chain is built from TRBV15 and TRBJ2-5; D unclear. Germline values: CDR1 LNHNV, CDR2 YYDKDF (reference sequence). Trimming took 4 bases from V and 5 from J, leaving 14 bases between them. The CDR3 loop spans 14 amino acids. The DNA of the CDR3 is TGTGCCACCAGCAACTCCGGAGAGTGGGAGACCCAGTACTTC. It codes for CATSNSGEWETQYF.